This entry lists 21 T cell receptor beta chains sequenced from one sample in a study of immune evolution from preneoplasia to lung adenocarcinoma. Profiling relied on immunoSEQ multiplex PCR, and the TCRdb table lists in-frame clones only, not all of them. The table shows roughly 11,000 clones, with just over 85% occurring only once. Sequenced: FFPE invasive lung adenocarcinoma tissue. Receptors were obtained from a person aged 70 to 85 with invasive lung adenocarcinoma.

The V call is TRBV6-5, the J call TRBJ2-7; the match to TRBD1 covers 7 bases. With V trimmed by 0 bases and J by 0 bases, 5 bases remained unmatched. The CDR3 covers 16 residues. Germline V gives CDR1 MNHEY, CDR2 SVGAGI. The DNA of the CDR3 is TGTGCCAGCAGTTACTCGTGGGGACAGAGCTCCTACGAGCAGTACTTC. This codes for CASSYSWGQSSYEQYF.

The CDR3 region has the DNA TGTGCCAGCAGTGTAACTAGCGGGGGCACAGATACGCAGTATTTT. Translating gives CASSVTSGGTDTQYF. The V gene is TRBV6-1, the J gene TRBJ2-3, with TRBD2 matching over 10 bases. The ends lost 4 bases at V and 1 base at J; junction bases unmatched: 2. Germline values: CDR1 MNHNS, CDR2 SASEGT. The CDR3 is made up of 15 amino acids.

The CDR3 region is CASSQGGQGLETQYF. In DNA, the CDR3 is TGCGCCAGCAGCCAAGGGGGACAGGGGCTGGAGACCCAGTACTTC. V is TRBV4-1 and J is TRBJ2-5, with 10 bases aligning to TRBD1. The junction had 4 bases not matched to a gene; V was cut back by 1 base and J by 5 bases. Germline CDR1 and CDR2: MGHRA and YSYEKL. The CDR3 is 15 residues long.

This clone turned up a few times. The same CDR3 arises from other DNA sequences in this sample as well. V usage is TRBV11-2 and J usage is TRBJ2-7, with 8 positions matching TRBD2. CDR1 and CDR2 from the germline V gene are SGHAT and FQNNGV. Trimming removed 0 bases from V and 4 bases from J; junction bases left unmatched: 8. This CDR3 region has 16 residues. The DNA for the CDR3 is TGTGCCAGCAGCTTAGATGGCGGGGGGATGGGTTACGAGCAGTACTTC. Protein sequence: CASSLDGGGMGYEQYF. Based on the CDR3 plus reference TRBV11-2 and TRBJ2-7, the full variable domain is EAGVAQSPRYKIIEKRQSVAFWCNPISGHATLYWYQQILGQGPKLLIQFQNNGVVDDSQLPKDRFSAERLKGVDSTLKIQPAKLEDSAVYLCASSLDGGGMGYEQYFGPGTRLTVT.

J is TRBJ2-3 and V is TRBV25-1; D may match TRBD1 or TRBD2 (5 bases each). V dropped 2 bases and J dropped 2 bases, with 17 bases sitting between them. Germline lookup yields CDR1 MGHDK and CDR2 SYGVNS. This CDR3 is 17 amino acids long. Written as DNA, the CDR3 is TGTGCCAGCAGTGAAGTAAGAAGGGGAGAGGTCACAGATACGCAGTATTTT. Its translation is CASSEVRRGEVTDTQYF.

The chain employs TRBV6-6 and TRBJ1-5, with D possibly TRBD1 on 5 matching bases. Germline V lookup: CDR1 MNHNY, CDR2 SVGAGI (reference sequence). The CDR3 spans 13 residues. The V end was cut by 0 bases, the J end by 5 bases, with 5 bases between. CDR3 region: CASSYSGDQPQHF. The CDR3 DNA reads TGTGCCAGCAGTTACTCAGGGGATCAGCCCCAGCATTTT.

This rearrangement joins TRBV2 to TRBJ2-3; no firm D call. V lost 5 bases to trimming and J lost 5 bases, with 11 bases between them. Germline V gene data show CDR1 as SNHLY and CDR2 as FYNNEI. This CDR3 spans 13 amino acids. The DNA of the CDR3 is TGTGCCAGCAGTCAAATAGTCCGAGATACGCAGTATTTT. It yields the protein CASSQIVRDTQYF.

The chain uses TRBV29-1 and TRBJ2-2, with D maybe TRBD1 (5 bases). The CDR3 length is 12 residues. The V end was cut by 4 bases, the J end by 5 bases, with 8 bases between. CDR1 is SQVTM, CDR2 ANQGSEA, per germline. The CDR3 nucleotides read TGCAGCGTTGGGGGCCAAACCGGGGAGCTGTTTTTT. It encodes CSVGGQTGELFF.

The V and J genes are TRBV6-4 and TRBJ1-2; TRBD1 is a possible D gene (6 bases). Germline CDR1 is MRHNA and CDR2 is SNTAGT. CDR3 length equals 14 residues. V gave up 0 bases and J gave up 4 bases, with 9 bases separating them. CDR3 residues: CASSDSSTGYGYTF. The CDR3 DNA is TGTGCCAGCAGTGACTCTTCGACAGGCTATGGCTACACCTTC.

This sequence joins TRBV28 and TRBJ2-7, with no clear D. From germline, CDR1 is MDHEN and CDR2 SYDVKM. Trimming took 6 bases from V and 5 from J, leaving 8 bases between them. The CDR3 length is 11 residues. The CDR3 reads CASSVRNEQYF. The CDR3, as DNA: TGTGCCAGCAGCGTGAGGAACGAGCAGTACTTC.

J is TRBJ2-1 and V is TRBV5-6, with 10 bases aligning to TRBD2. CDR1 and CDR2 (germline): SGHDT, YYEEEE. This CDR3 contains 16 residues. V lost 4 bases to trimming and J lost 14 bases; unmatched junction nucleotides: 18. In DNA form, the CDR3 reads TGTGCCAGCAGCGAGAGCGGGAGGGCCCGGAGGGGGTGGGAGTTCTTC. It encodes CASSESGRARRGWEFF.

The chain has TRBV27 and TRBJ1-1; 7 nucleotides align to TRBD1. After removal of 5 bases from V and 1 base from J, the junction contained 16 bases not matched to a gene. Germline-derived CDR1 and CDR2 are MNHEY and SMNVEV (reference sequence). CDR3 length equals 18 residues. CDR3 nucleotides: TGTGCCAGCAGTCCACTCGACAGGGCAAGTTTGAGGAACACTGAAGCTTTCTTT. Translated, it gives CASSPLDRASLRNTEAFF.

The chain carries TRBV30 and TRBJ1-1, with D perhaps matching TRBD1 (5 bases). Germline V gene data show CDR1 as GTSNPN and CDR2 as SVGIG (reference sequence). The CDR3 loop spans 13 amino acids. V was shortened by 4 bases and J by 5 bases, with 14 bases between the two germline ends. The CDR3 region has the DNA TGTGCCTGGACACGGGGGTTTGAGACTGAAGCTTTCTTT. This encodes CAWTRGFETEAFF. Complete variable domain (other parts from reference TRBV30 and TRBJ1-1): SQTIHQWPATLVQPVGSPLSLECTVEGTSNPNLYWYRQAAGRGLQLLFYSVGIGQISSEVPQNLSASRPQDRQFILSSKKLLLSDSGFYLCAWTRGFETEAFFGQGTRLTVV.

This clone occurred once. The rearrangement joins TRBV6-5 to TRBJ1-1; no clear D gene. This CDR3 is built from 12 residues. Trimming removed 6 bases from V and 5 bases from J, with 10 bases in between. Germline lookup yields CDR1 MNHEY and CDR2 SVGAGI. The CDR3 DNA reads TGTGCCAGCAGATTACGTGAAACTGAAGCTTTCTTT. As protein: CASRLRETEAFF.

The chain uses TRBV28 and TRBJ2-7, with D possibly TRBD2 on 6 matching bases. Per the germline V gene, CDR1 is MDHEN and CDR2 is SYDVKM. CDR3 length: 13 residues. The V end was cut by 7 bases, the J end by 3 bases, with 13 bases between. In nucleotides, the CDR3 is TGTGCCAGCACCCCGGGGGTGGGCTACGAGCAGTACTTC. Its translation is CASTPGVGYEQYF.

V is TRBV6-1 and J is TRBJ1-2; 8 bases match TRBD1. Germline lookup yields CDR1 MNHNS and CDR2 SASEGT. V gave up 6 bases and J gave up 2 bases; unmatched junction bases: 8. The CDR3 is 15 residues long. The CDR3 loop reads CASRIGQGPNYGYTF. DNA for the CDR3: TGTGCCAGCAGGATTGGACAGGGTCCCAACTATGGCTACACCTTC.

V usage is TRBV7-3 and J usage is TRBJ2-6; unclear D gene. CDR3 length: 16 residues. The V end lost 2 bases, the J end lost 2 bases, and 10 bases lay between the germline ends. Germline V gene data show CDR1 as SGHTA and CDR2 as FQGTGA. CDR3 DNA: TGTGCCAGCAGCTTATTAGGGAACCCTGGGGCCAACGTCCTGACTTTC. This sequence encodes CASSLLGNPGANVLTF.

This clone was observed a single time. The genes are TRBV7-9 and TRBJ1-1; 10 bases are shared with TRBD1. Trimming cost V 3 bases and J 2 bases; bases outside gene matches: 6. Germline loops: CDR1 SEHNR, CDR2 FQNEAQ (reference sequence). The CDR3 length is 16 residues. The CDR3 DNA sequence: TGTGCCAGCAGCTTCTCGACAGGGGGCCGTAACACTGAAGCTTTCTTT. It codes for CASSFSTGGRNTEAFF.

V usage is TRBV6-5 and J usage is TRBJ2-7; D may be TRBD2 (9 bases). This CDR3 is 12 amino acids long. V lost 5 bases and J 12 bases, leaving 17 bases between the germline ends. Germline V lookup: CDR1 MNHEY, CDR2 SVGAGI. The CDR3 DNA is TGTGCCAGCAGTCCAACAGGGGGACTAGCGTACTTC. Protein product: CASSPTGGLAYF.

DNA of the CDR3: TGTGCCAGCAGCCAGGGAGCGGGACTGACAGATACGCAGTATTTT. This sequence encodes CASSQGAGLTDTQYF. V gene TRBV4-2 combines with J gene TRBJ2-3, with 7 nucleotides matching TRBD2. Germline V gives CDR1 LGHNA, CDR2 YNFKEQ. The CDR3 totals 15 residues. With 3 bases clipped from V and 3 bases from J, the junction kept 6 bases outside the gene matches.

The CDR3 coding sequence is TGTGCCAGCAGCCAGAGACTAGCGGACTCCTACGAGCAGTACTTC. This encodes CASSQRLADSYEQYF. The chain couples TRBV4-2 to TRBJ2-7; 9 bases map to TRBD2. V gave up 3 bases and J gave up 0 bases; unmatched junction bases: 3. The CDR3 sequence is 15 residues long. The germline gives CDR1 LGHNA, CDR2 YNFKEQ.